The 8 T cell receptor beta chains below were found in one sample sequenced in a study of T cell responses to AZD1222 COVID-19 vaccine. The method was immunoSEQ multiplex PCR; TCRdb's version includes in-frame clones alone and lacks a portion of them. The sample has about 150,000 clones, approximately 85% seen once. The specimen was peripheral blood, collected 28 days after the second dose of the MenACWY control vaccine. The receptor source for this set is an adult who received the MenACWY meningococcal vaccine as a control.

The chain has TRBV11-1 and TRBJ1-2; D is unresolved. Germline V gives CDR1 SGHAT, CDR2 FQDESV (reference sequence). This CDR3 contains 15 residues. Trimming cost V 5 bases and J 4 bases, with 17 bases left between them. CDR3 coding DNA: TGTGCCAGCAGCCTAGGAGGGTCCGCCTCCTATGGCTACACCTTC. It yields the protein CASSLGGSASYGYTF.

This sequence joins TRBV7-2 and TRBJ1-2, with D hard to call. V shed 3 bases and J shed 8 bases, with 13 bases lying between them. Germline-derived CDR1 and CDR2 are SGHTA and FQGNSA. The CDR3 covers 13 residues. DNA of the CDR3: TGTGCCAGCAGCTTTCGAACCAGCCCCGGCTACACCTTC. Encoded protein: CASSFRTSPGYTF.

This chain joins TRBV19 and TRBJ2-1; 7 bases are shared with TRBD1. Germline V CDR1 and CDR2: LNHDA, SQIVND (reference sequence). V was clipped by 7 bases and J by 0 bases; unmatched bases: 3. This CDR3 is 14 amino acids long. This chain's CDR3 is CASKQGSSYNEQFF. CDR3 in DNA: TGTGCCAGTAAACAGGGGAGCTCCTACAATGAGCAGTTCTTC.

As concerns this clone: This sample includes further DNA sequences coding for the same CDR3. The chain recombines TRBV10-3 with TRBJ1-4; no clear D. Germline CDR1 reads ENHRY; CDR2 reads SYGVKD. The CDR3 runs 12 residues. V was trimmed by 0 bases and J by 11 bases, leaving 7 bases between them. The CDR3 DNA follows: TGTGCCATCAGTGAGTCGAGGGAGAAACTGTTTTTT. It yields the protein CAISESREKLFF.

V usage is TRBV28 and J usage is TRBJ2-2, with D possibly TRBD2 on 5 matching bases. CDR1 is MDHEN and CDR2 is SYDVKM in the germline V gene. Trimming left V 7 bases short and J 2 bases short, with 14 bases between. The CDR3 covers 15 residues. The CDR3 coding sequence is TGTGCCAGCACCCCGAGGGCGTACAACACCGGGGAGCTGTTTTTT. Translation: CASTPRAYNTGELFF.

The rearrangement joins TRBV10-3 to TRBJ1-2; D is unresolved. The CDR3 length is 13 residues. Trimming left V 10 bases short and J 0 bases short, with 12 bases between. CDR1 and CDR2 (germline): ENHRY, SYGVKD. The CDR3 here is CATAAGPNYGYTF. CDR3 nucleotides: TGTGCCACCGCGGCAGGACCTAACTATGGCTACACCTTC.

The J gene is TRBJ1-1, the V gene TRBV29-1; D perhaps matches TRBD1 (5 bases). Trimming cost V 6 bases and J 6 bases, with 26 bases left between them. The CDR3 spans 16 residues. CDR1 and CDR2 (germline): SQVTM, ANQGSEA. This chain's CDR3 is CSVLDGQGMSRAEAFF. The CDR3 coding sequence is TGCAGCGTCCTGGACGGGCAGGGTATGAGTCGGGCTGAAGCTTTCTTT.

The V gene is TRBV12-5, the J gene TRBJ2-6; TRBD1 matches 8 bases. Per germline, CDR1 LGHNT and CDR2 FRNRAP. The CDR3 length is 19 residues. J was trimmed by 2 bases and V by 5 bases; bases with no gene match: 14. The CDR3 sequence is CASGTWGQANPPGANVLTF. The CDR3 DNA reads TGTGCTAGTGGTACCTGGGGACAGGCCAACCCCCCTGGGGCCAACGTCCTGACTTTC.